The 8 T cell receptor beta chains below were found in one sample sequenced in a study of T cell changes during pregnancy in multiple sclerosis (dated by TCRdb to about 2019). The method behind the library was the immunoSEQ multiplex PCR assay. Imported from immuneACCESS, the table was reduced by TCRdb to in-frame sequences with V and J called. These copies leave out some clones; in studies compared against another copy, an unresolved V gene accounts for under half, and the cause of the remainder is not known. Present in this sample are some 54,000 clones, roughly 93% of which were seen just once. Over 1.5% of the sample rests with the top ten. The specimen was peripheral blood, collected after pregnancy. These receptors all come from a female donor with multiple sclerosis, enrolled in a pregnancy study.

The V call is TRBV4-3, the J call TRBJ1-2; D not certain. The ends were cut back, 0 bases at V and 0 bases at J, with 8 bases in the middle. The CDR3 consists of 15 residues. The germline V gene encodes CDR1 LGHNA and CDR2 YSLEER. The CDR3 DNA reads as TGCGCCAGCAGCCAAGATTCCTCAGCTAACTATGGCTACACCTTC. Residues: CASSQDSSANYGYTF.

V is TRBV11-2 and J is TRBJ2-7; D is unresolved. CDR1 is SGHAT, CDR2 FQNNGV, per germline. Trimming took 4 bases from V and 1 from J, leaving 14 bases between them. This CDR3 is built from 15 residues. The CDR3 sequence is CASSSIPDTSYEQYF. In nucleotides, the CDR3 is TGTGCCAGCAGCTCCATACCCGACACTTCCTACGAGCAGTACTTC.

This CDR3 is CASSPGTSIPQSGANVLTF. Written as DNA, the CDR3 is TGTGCCAGCAGCCCCGGGACTAGCATACCGCAATCTGGGGCCAACGTCCTGACTTTC. The chain combines TRBV7-2 with TRBJ2-6, with 9 bases lining up with TRBD2. CDR1 is SGHTA and CDR2 is FQGNSA in the germline V gene. The trim removed 5 bases at V and 1 base at J, leaving 12 bases unmatched. The CDR3 runs 19 residues.

Sample share makes this clone medium-sized. The genes are TRBV4-2 and TRBJ2-7; 13 nucleotides line up with TRBD2. The J segment lost 5 bases and the V segment lost 1 base, leaving 2 bases of the junction unmatched. The CDR3 is made up of 15 amino acids. Germline CDR1 and CDR2: LGHNA and YNFKEQ. The CDR3 reads CASSQGTSGSDEQYF. CDR3 bases: TGTGCCAGCAGCCAAGGGACTAGCGGGAGTGACGAGCAGTACTTC.

V gene TRBV10-2 combines with J gene TRBJ2-1, with D unresolved. Germline V gene sequence: CDR1 WSHSY, CDR2 SAAADI. CDR3 length: 13 amino acids. Trimming cost V 3 bases and J 11 bases, with 14 bases left between them. The CDR3 loop reads CASSEMTSNKQFF. CDR3 in DNA: TGCGCCAGCAGTGAAATGACATCCAACAAGCAGTTCTTC.

The CDR3: CARSLVTLLNTEAFF. Written as DNA, the CDR3 is TGTGCCAGAAGCTTGGTCACCCTACTGAACACTGAAGCTTTCTTT. The chain carries TRBV5-3 and TRBJ1-1; no definite D call. Being an ORF, TRBV5-3 has a function that is uncertain. V lost 0 bases, J lost 0 bases, and 9 bases lay in between. This CDR3 comprises 15 residues.

The J gene is TRBJ2-7, the V gene TRBV19; D is perhaps TRBD2 (6 bases). This CDR3 is built from 12 residues. The V end lost 10 bases, the J end lost 2 bases, and 12 bases lay between the germline ends. Germline CDR1 and CDR2: LNHDA and SQIVND (reference sequence). CDR3 nucleotides: TGTGCCACCACCGGGACTGCCTACGAGCAGTACTTC. It specifies CATTGTAYEQYF.

This chain links TRBV5-8 with TRBJ2-5, with 13 nucleotides matching TRBD2. This CDR3 comprises 16 residues. The J segment lost 5 bases and the V segment lost 2 bases, leaving 6 bases of the junction unmatched. Germline CDR1 and CDR2: SGHTS and YDEGEE. CDR3 amino acids: CASSFGLAGVSETQYF. CDR3 nucleotide sequence: TGTGCCAGCAGCTTCGGACTAGCGGGAGTTTCGGAGACCCAGTACTTC.